The rows below give T cell receptor beta chains drawn from one sample of a study of T-cell memory formation after mild COVID-19. TCRdb ran MiXCR on the 5' RACE reads and lists one entry per CDR3 protein. Seen here are 400,000 to 500,000 distinct CDR3 sequences, less than 25% observed once, and the top ten hold 8.8%. Sequencing was carried out using PBMCs or a T cell subset sorted from them (not recorded which). All receptors come from an adult woman who had mild COVID-19 (a few samples of this study predate the infection). Cell type and time point are not known. The CDR3 runs from the conserved cysteine through the conserved F or W. D genes are given only for firm matches.

V gene,CDR3 length,J gene,D gene,CDR3 protein
TRBV7-8,17,TRBJ2-3,TRBD2,CASSFPQLAPYTDTQYF
TRBV6-1,16,TRBJ1-1,NA,CASSDVGRPSNTEAFF
TRBV7-3,18,TRBJ2-3,TRBD2,CASSASLARAGGTDTQYF
TRBV5-1,14,TRBJ2-1,NA,CASSGYPARGEQFF
TRBV3-1,16,TRBJ2-3,TRBD1,CASGSVTGPGGDTQYF
TRBV14,15,TRBJ2-1,TRBD2,CASSPRAGPFDEQFF
TRBV3-1,15,TRBJ1-1,TRBD1,CASSQGGTVNTEAFF
TRBV7-9,16,TRBJ2-3,NA,CASSPLPGYESDTQYF
TRBV5-1,13,TRBJ1-1,NA,CASHLAVNTEAFF
TRBV7-8,17,TRBJ2-3,NA,CASSTSPELTNTDTQYF
TRBV5-1,14,TRBJ1-1,NA,CASSLSPWNTEAFF
TRBV7-9,15,TRBJ2-2,TRBD2,CASSSGTSGAGELFF
TRBV20-1,17,TRBJ2-7,TRBD2,CSARERLAGVPPYEQYF
TRBV4-2,16,TRBJ2-5,NA,CASSRVTEGLQETQYF
TRBV20-1,15,TRBJ2-7,NA,CSAGRWSGPSYEQYF
TRBV6-6,16,TRBJ1-6,NA,CASSGRGGRYNSPLHF
TRBV24-1,18,TRBJ2-7,NA,CATSDPGGDSEGAYEQYF
TRBV21-1,19,TRBJ2-3,NA,CASSIHLGGLAGSTDTQYF
TRBV12-3/TRBV12-4,12,TRBJ1-5,NA,CASSLADQPQHF
TRBV7-3,14,TRBJ2-1,NA,CASSFSLFSNEQFF
TRBV20-1,16,TRBJ2-7,TRBD2,CSARDLAGGPLYEQYF
TRBV12-3/TRBV12-4,14,TRBJ1-2,TRBD1,CASSLGRTGSGYTF
TRBV6-5,16,TRBJ1-4,NA,CASSSVTGHQNEKLFF
TRBV7-2,13,TRBJ1-1,NA,CASSASWNTEAFF
TRBV5-5,16,TRBJ1-2,NA,CASSWGGGGQHYGYTF
TRBV7-9,14,TRBJ1-2,TRBD1,CASSLGQGWSGYTF
TRBV27,12,TRBJ2-1,NA,CASGLGAQGSLF
TRBV24-1,15,TRBJ2-1,TRBD1,CATSDVDRVDNEQFF
TRBV27,13,TRBJ2-7,NA,CASSWTPGHEQYF
TRBV7-9,14,TRBJ2-3,NA,CASSPPRLVFTQYF
TRBV12-3/TRBV12-4,11,TRBJ1-2,NA,CASSSPGRPTF
TRBV29-1,13,TRBJ1-4,NA,CSVEEGAGEKLFF
TRBV7-6,13,TRBJ1-2,TRBD1,CASSPTGGSGYTF
TRBV4-1,15,TRBJ2-5,NA,CASSQSGALQETQYF
TRBV20-1,15,TRBJ2-3,NA,CSARTSGYWADTQYF
TRBV23-1,15,TRBJ2-7,NA,CANAPLDDESYEQYF
TRBV20-1,13,TRBJ2-7,TRBD2,CSARLAGVNEQYF
TRBV7-2,15,TRBJ2-1,NA,CASSSEWLGYNEQFF
TRBV6-5,13,TRBJ1-1,NA,CASSYPASTEAFF
TRBV20-1,10,TRBJ1-2,NA,CSAFDYGYTF
TRBV9,17,TRBJ2-3,NA,CASSEPSRGQSTDTQYF
TRBV4-1,16,TRBJ2-3,NA,CASSQIVEISTDTQYF
TRBV10-3,13,TRBJ1-6,NA,CATLPSYNSPLHF
TRBV18,15,TRBJ1-3,NA,CASSFEDSSGNTIYF
TRBV20-1,13,TRBJ2-7,TRBD1,CSARGTVYYEQYF
TRBV3-1,16,TRBJ1-3,NA,CASSQDHHGVGNTIYF
TRBV12-3/TRBV12-4,13,TRBJ2-2,NA,CASSWGRTGELFF
TRBV7-3,15,TRBJ2-1,TRBD2,CASSFYAGGTNEQFF
TRBV4-1,17,TRBJ2-2,NA,CASSPLVARGRTGELFF
TRBV19,13,TRBJ2-7,NA,CASSPSGYYEQYF
TRBV7-9,12,TRBJ2-7,NA,CASGRSTYEQYF
TRBV7-2,14,TRBJ2-7,NA,CASRSYQGSYEQYF
TRBV2,14,TRBJ1-1,NA,CASSEVGGNTEAFF